The TCR beta chain under discussion was sequenced for a study of T cells in Graves' hyperthyroidism and ophthalmopathy. The study's findings and limits: Ophthalmopathy was told apart from stable hyperthyroidism by a 13 V-J model. The model identified upcoming ophthalmopathy a median about six months ahead of onset. Expanded thyroid clonotypes (above 0.001) were mostly also found in blood.

With 5 bases clipped from V and 8 bases from J, the junction kept 8 bases outside the gene matches. CDR1 and CDR2 from the germline V gene are SQVTM and ANQGSEA. This CDR3 spans 12 amino acids. This clonotype was seen ten or more times. What it binds is unknown. Researchers took RNA transcripts and amplified the TCR beta CDR3 regions from them. Using the HTBI primer set, a first-round RT-PCR was run on the TCR CDR3. Each CDR3 protein gets one entry after TCRdb re-called the multiplex PCR reads with MiXCR. The repertoire holds a few hundred thousand distinct CDR3 sequences, with about 43% as singletons. Stable disease denoted Graves' hyperthyroidism without ophthalmopathy progression within 18 months.

This sequence was found in a woman under 30 with Graves' hyperthyroidism. Sequencing input: peripheral blood or thyroid tissue (not recorded which). This chain connects TRBV29-1 to TRBJ1-1, with 7 bases lining up with TRBD1. CDR3 DNA: TGCAGCGTTCCAGCTGCAGGGGGAGAAGCTTTCTTT. It codes for CSVPAAGGEAFF.